The 27 T cell receptor beta chains given below trace back to one sample, sequenced in a study of Graves' ophthalmopathy and Graves' hyperthyroidism. Amplified TCR beta CDR3 regions were obtained using RNA transcripts as template. HTBI primers served in a first-round RT-PCR, which a second-round multiplex PCR followed. From the multiplex PCR reads, TCRdb called clonotypes with MiXCR, one entry per CDR3 protein. The data hold about 740,000 distinct CDR3 sequences, with approximately 40% observed a single time. The sample comprised peripheral blood. The receptors here all came from an adult man with Graves' ophthalmopathy.

This clonotype was counted a single time. V and J are TRBV5-1 and TRBJ2-5; 15 nucleotides line up with TRBD2. Trimming at V came to 3 bases and at J to 0 bases, leaving 9 bases not matched to a gene. The germline V gene encodes CDR1 SGHRS and CDR2 YFSETQ. The CDR3 contains 19 residues. CDR3 amino acids: CASSSGLAGGPIYQETQYF. The DNA of the CDR3 is TGCGCCAGCAGCTCGGGACTAGCGGGAGGCCCAATTTACCAAGAGACCCAGTACTTC. The variable domain in full, with the rest retrieved from reference TRBV5-1 and TRBJ2-5, is KAGVTQTPRYLIKTRGQQVTLSCSPISGHRSVSWYQQTPGQGLQFLFEYFSETQRNKGNFPGRFSGRQFSNSRSEMNVSTLELGDSALYLCASSSGLAGGPIYQETQYFGPGTRLLVL.

The gene calls are TRBV7-8 and TRBJ2-5, with D perhaps matching TRBD2 (7 bases). V lost 5 bases, J lost 4 bases, and 23 bases lay in between. This CDR3 has 17 residues. Per the germline V gene, CDR1 is SGHVS and CDR2 is FQNEAQ. The CDR3, as DNA: TGTGCCAGCAGCCAAGCCGGCGGGGGCGGGGCTCCAGAGACCCAGTACTTC. This encodes CASSQAGGGGAPETQYF.

V usage is TRBV12-3 or TRBV12-4 and J usage is TRBJ2-5, with 13 bases lining up with TRBD2. This CDR3 spans 16 amino acids. Unmatched junction bases numbered 9, after V lost 6 bases and J lost 5 bases. CDR3 sequence reads: CASSPGLAGTAETQYF. CDR3 in DNA: TGTGCCAGCAGCCCGGGACTAGCGGGAACGGCGGAGACCCAGTACTTC.

This clonotype appeared many times. J is TRBJ1-2 and V is TRBV5-8; unclear D gene. This CDR3 is built from 11 residues. Trimming took off 4 bases at V and 7 bases at J, with 8 bases between the two ends. Germline CDR1 SGHTS, CDR2 YDEGEE. The CDR3 DNA reads TGTGCCAGCAGCCACCCGGGTGGCTACACCTTC. This encodes CASSHPGGYTF. Full variable domain (missing parts from reference TRBV5-8 and TRBJ1-2): EAGVTQSPTHLIKTRGQQATLRCSPISGHTSVYWYQQALGLGLQFLLWYDEGEERNRGNFPPRFSGRQFPNYSSELNVNALELEDSALYLCASSHPGGYTFGSGTRLTVV.

The V call is TRBV7-9, the J call TRBJ2-7, with D tentatively TRBD2 (7 bases). V dropped 2 bases and J dropped 2 bases, with 16 bases sitting between them. Germline CDR1 reads SEHNR; CDR2 reads FQNEAQ (reference sequence). The CDR3 length is 16 residues. The CDR3 region has the DNA TGTGCCAGCAGCTTAATAGCCGGGGGGCGAACCTACGAGCAGTACTTC. Amino acid sequence: CASSLIAGGRTYEQYF.

This clonotype has a handful of counts. The chain couples TRBV19 to TRBJ1-2, with 8 nucleotides matching TRBD1. Trimming at V came to 5 bases and at J to 8 bases, leaving 19 bases not matched to a gene. Germline V gene lookup returns CDR1 LNHDA and CDR2 SQIVND (reference sequence). The CDR3 covers 17 residues. The CDR3 sequence: CASSPRTGSLSLEGYTF. CDR3 coding DNA: TGTGCCAGTAGTCCTCGGACAGGGTCGTTGAGTCTGGAAGGCTACACCTTC.

This clonotype was counted only a few times. J is TRBJ1-1 and V is TRBV12-3 or TRBV12-4; the match to TRBD1 covers 10 bases. V gave up 5 bases and J gave up 9 bases; unmatched junction bases: 9. CDR3 length: 14 residues. CDR3 amino acids: CASSEPGQGYQAFF. The CDR3 bases are TGTGCCAGCAGTGAACCGGGACAGGGGTATCAAGCTTTCTTT.

This clonotype has ten or more counts. The chain carries TRBV10-3 and TRBJ1-4; the match to TRBD1 covers 7 bases. V trimming: 4 bases; J trimming: 8 bases; junction bases outside the gene matches: 13. Germline V CDR1 and CDR2: ENHRY, SYGVKD. The CDR3 contains 16 residues. The CDR3 spells CAISARGAGGGEKLFF. CDR3 nucleotide sequence: TGTGCCATCAGTGCCCGCGGGGCAGGGGGTGGAGAAAAACTGTTTTTT.

As for this clonotype: No conserved phenylalanine or tryptophan ends this CDR3, so it is likely a read error. V usage is TRBV7-2 and J usage is TRBJ2-5; TRBD1 aligns across 8 bases. Trimming cost V 4 bases and J 3 bases; bases outside gene matches: 4. CDR1 and CDR2 (germline): SGHTA, FQGNSA. This CDR3 contains 14 residues. The CDR3 coding sequence is TGTGCCAGCAGCTGGGGGACAGGAAAAGAGACCCAGTACCTC. Protein product: CASSWGTGKETQYL.

V and J are TRBV29-1 and TRBJ1-5, with a possible D match to TRBD1 (6 bases). The V gene's germline CDR1 is SQVTM and CDR2 ANQGSEA. The V end lost 5 bases, the J end lost 11 bases, and 16 bases lay between the germline ends. This CDR3 spans 12 amino acids. Written as DNA, the CDR3 is TGCAGCGTTTGGGGGGCAAGAGAGACCCAGCATTTT. Its protein product is CSVWGARETQHF.

The genes are TRBV7-2 and TRBJ2-7; 9 bases are a match to TRBD1. The trim removed 5 bases at V and 1 base at J, leaving 9 bases unmatched. This CDR3 has 16 residues. Germline V gene data show CDR1 as SGHTA and CDR2 as FQGNSA. The CDR3 here is CASSQTGTGSSYEQYF. DNA for the CDR3: TGTGCCAGCAGCCAAACCGGGACAGGGAGTTCCTACGAGCAGTACTTC.

V gene TRBV12-3 or TRBV12-4 combines with J gene TRBJ1-2, with D perhaps matching TRBD1 (6 bases). This CDR3 has 13 amino acids. With 1 base removed from V and 7 bases from J, the gap between germline ends came to 10 bases. DNA of the CDR3: TGTGCCAGCAGTTTAGAAAGGGGGACTGGCTACACCTTC. It specifies CASSLERGTGYTF.

The chain has TRBV19 and TRBJ1-6; 9 nucleotides line up with TRBD1. Germline lookup yields CDR1 LNHDA and CDR2 SQIVND (reference sequence). This CDR3 has 16 residues. V lost 6 bases and J lost 9; bases outside the gene matches: 12. In DNA, the CDR3 is TGTGCCAGTAGCCAAGCCGGACAGGGGACGGTTTCACCCCTCCACTTT. Protein: CASSQAGQGTVSPLHF.

This clonotype was found many times. The V call is TRBV7-9, the J call TRBJ2-6; D tentatively fits TRBD1 or TRBD2 (5 bases each). The CDR3 has 17 residues. Trimming removed 5 bases at V and 0 bases at J, with 14 bases between. Germline V CDR1 and CDR2: SEHNR, FQNEAQ (reference sequence). The CDR3 here is CASSPWDVTSGANVLTF. CDR3 nucleotide sequence: TGTGCCAGCAGCCCCTGGGACGTTACCTCTGGGGCCAACGTCCTGACTTTC.

This clonotype was seen only a few times. V and J are TRBV28 and TRBJ1-5; D gene ambiguous. Germline V gives CDR1 MDHEN, CDR2 SYDVKM. V was pared by 8 bases and J by 2 bases, with 7 bases between. The CDR3 has 12 amino acids. The CDR3 protein is CASFMRNQPQHF. The CDR3, as DNA: TGTGCCAGCTTCATGCGCAATCAGCCCCAGCATTTT.

This sequence joins TRBV19 and TRBJ2-3; D gene uncertain. This CDR3 contains 13 residues. Germline CDR1 and CDR2: LNHDA and SQIVND (reference sequence). V was clipped by 7 bases and J by 3 bases, with 11 bases between them. CDR3 in amino acids: CASTVSATDTQYF. As DNA, the CDR3 is TGTGCCAGTACGGTTTCAGCAACAGATACGCAGTATTTT.

This clonotype has at least ten counts. The V and J genes are TRBV7-2 and TRBJ2-2; D not certain. The CDR3 contains 13 residues. Between the trimmed V and J ends, which lost 1 base and 7 bases, there was a span of 7 bases. Germline V lookup: CDR1 SGHTA, CDR2 FQGNSA. CDR3 in amino acids: CASSLGGIGELFF. The DNA for the CDR3 is TGTGCCAGCAGCTTAGGGGGAATCGGGGAGCTGTTTTTT. The complete variable domain, with remaining parts taken from reference TRBV7-2 and TRBJ2-2, reads GAGVSQSPSNKVTEKGKDVELRCDPISGHTALYWYRQSLGQGLEFLIYFQGNSAPDKSGLPSDRFSAERTGGSVSTLTIQRTQQEDSAVYLCASSLGGIGELFFGEGSRLTVL.

This clonotype was detected many times. The chain has TRBV29-1 and TRBJ1-1; D gene unclear. Germline values: CDR1 SQVTM, CDR2 ANQGSEA. V shed 5 bases and J shed 3 bases, with 10 bases lying between them. CDR3 length: 12 residues. CDR3 protein: CSVPRLDTEAFF. CDR3 nucleotide sequence: TGCAGCGTTCCGAGACTTGACACTGAAGCTTTCTTT.

The chain joins TRBV6-5 to TRBJ1-1, with 7 bases fitting TRBD1. Trimming at V came to 2 bases and at J to 11 bases, leaving 8 bases not matched to a gene. This CDR3 comprises 13 residues. CDR1 and CDR2 from the germline V gene are MNHEY and SVGAGI. CDR3: CASSYIDREPAFF. CDR3 nucleotide sequence: TGTGCCAGCAGTTACATAGACAGGGAACCGGCTTTCTTT.

The CDR3 DNA reads TGTGCCATCAATCCGGGACTAGCGAACACCGGGGAGCTGTTTTTT. Its protein product is CAINPGLANTGELFF. The chain joins TRBV10-3 to TRBJ2-2; 8 nucleotides line up with TRBD2. The V segment lost 7 bases and the J segment 0 bases; nucleotides outside the gene matches: 4. CDR1 and CDR2 (germline): ENHRY, SYGVKD. The CDR3 has 15 amino acids.

The chain links TRBV11-2 to TRBJ1-1, with TRBD1 matching over 10 bases. Germline V CDR1 and CDR2: SGHAT, FQNNGV. CDR3 size: 16 residues. Unmatched junction bases numbered 7, after V lost 1 base and J lost 5 bases. CDR3 nucleotides: TGTGCCAGCAGCTTAGGACAGGGGGCGTCGTGGACTGAAGCTTTCTTT. Amino acids: CASSLGQGASWTEAFF.

For this clonotype: A much larger clone sits a single nucleotide away, making a read error possible. This chain links TRBV7-9 with TRBJ1-1; unclear D gene. Trimming stripped 0 bases from V and 6 bases from J, with 11 bases between. The CDR3 totals 14 residues. The germline V gene has CDR1 SEHNR and CDR2 FQNEAQ (reference sequence). The CDR3: CASSLAATNAEAFF. The DNA of the CDR3 is TGTGCCAGCAGCTTAGCGGCGACTAACGCTGAAGCTTTCTTT.

The chain carries TRBV7-2 and TRBJ1-1, with TRBD1 matching 10 bases. In germline, CDR1 is SGHTA, CDR2 FQGNSA. V dropped 3 bases and J dropped 6; count of bases not matched to a gene: 4. The CDR3 runs 14 residues. The CDR3 region is CASSLTGGGAEAFF. The DNA for the CDR3 is TGTGCCAGCAGCTTGACAGGGGGCGGAGCTGAAGCTTTCTTT.

This clonotype was seen more than once but under ten times. The chain recombines TRBV20-1 with TRBJ2-7; D is unclear. The CDR3 loop spans 13 amino acids. Trimming removed 6 bases at V and 0 bases at J, with 12 bases between. Germline CDR1 reads DFQATT; CDR2 reads SNEGSKA (reference sequence). The CDR3 DNA sequence: TGCAGTGCCCGGACGCAGAGCTCCTACGAGCAGTACTTC. This gives the protein CSARTQSSYEQYF.

The chain recombines TRBV20-1 with TRBJ2-5; 11 bases fit TRBD2. Trimming cost V 6 bases and J 5 bases; bases outside gene matches: 8. From germline, CDR1 is DFQATT and CDR2 SNEGSKA (reference sequence). CDR3 length: 14 residues. The CDR3 spells CSAATSGSGETQYF. The CDR3 region has the DNA TGCAGTGCAGCCACTAGCGGGAGCGGGGAGACCCAGTACTTC.

On this clonotype itself: The germline gene is not matched at one end of the junction; a read error may be the cause. The chain employs TRBV7-7 and TRBJ2-6; D remains ambiguous. CDR3 length: 16 amino acids. The germline V gene encodes CDR1 SSHAT and CDR2 FNYEAQ (reference sequence). CDR3 bases: TGTGCTAGCAGTACGGGCAGGTACTCTGGGGCCAACGTCCTGACTTTC. Protein: CASSTGRYSGANVLTF. The full variable domain, in which reference TRBV7-7 and TRBJ2-6 provide the parts outside the CDR3, is GAGVSQSPRYKVTKRGQDVTLRCDPISSHATLYWYQQALGQGPEFLTYFNYEAQPDKSGLPSDRFSAERPEGSISTLTIQRTEQRDSAMYRCASSTGRYSGANVLTFGAGSRLTVL.

The chain uses TRBV6-1 and TRBJ1-1; D gene ambiguous. The CDR3 is 12 amino acids. Germline lookup yields CDR1 MNHNS and CDR2 SASEGT. Trimming removed 5 bases from V and 6 bases from J, with 10 bases in between. CDR3 DNA: TGTGCCAGCAGTCCGCGAGTCGCTGAAGCTTTCTTT. It translates to CASSPRVAEAFF.